A single sample gave rise to the 9 T cell receptor beta chains below, sequenced in a study of blood T cell repertoires in COVID-19. TCRdb keeps only in-frame clones here, not all; method: immunoSEQ multiplex PCR. Of more than 90,000 clones listed, 80% to 85% are singletons. Sequencing was performed on peripheral blood. These receptors all come from a woman between 70 and 85 years old with acute or convalescent COVID-19.

The chain is built from TRBV19 and TRBJ2-5, with 10 bases that match TRBD2. CDR3 length equals 17 residues. The V gene's germline CDR1 is LNHDA and CDR2 SQIVND (reference sequence). Losses at the gene ends were 4 bases for V and 2 bases for J; bases not matched to a gene: 10. The CDR3 is CASSRQRTSGVQETQYF. The DNA of the CDR3 is TGTGCCAGTAGTAGACAGAGGACTAGCGGAGTACAAGAGACCCAGTACTTC.

CDR3 region: CASSYTGRNEKLFF. CDR3 sequence (DNA): TGCGCCAGCAGCTATACAGGGCGAAATGAAAAACTGTTTTTT. The V and J genes are TRBV5-1 and TRBJ1-4, with D possibly matching TRBD1 (6 bases). The V end lost 3 bases, the J end lost 5 bases, and 11 bases lay between the germline ends. The CDR3 totals 14 residues. CDR1 and CDR2 from the germline V gene are SGHRS and YFSETQ.

The chain employs TRBV29-1 and TRBJ1-2; TRBD1 matches 7 bases. Trimming at V came to 6 bases and at J to 0 bases, leaving 4 bases not matched to a gene. The CDR3 runs to 13 residues. Germline V gene data show CDR1 as SQVTM and CDR2 as ANQGSEA. The CDR3 loop is CSVEQGTNYGYTF. Written as DNA, the CDR3 is TGCAGCGTGGAACAGGGGACTAACTATGGCTACACCTTC. Using reference TRBV29-1 and TRBJ1-2 for the parts outside the CDR3, the full variable domain is SAVISQKPSRDICQRGTSLTIQCQVDSQVTMMFWYRQQPGQSLTLIATANQGSEATYESGFVIDKFPISRPNLTFSTLTVSNMSPEDSSIYLCSVEQGTNYGYTFGSGTRLTVV.

The gene calls are TRBV7-9 and TRBJ2-5; D may be TRBD1 (5 bases). Germline V lookup: CDR1 SEHNR, CDR2 FQNEAQ (reference sequence). The V and J ends lost 3 bases and 1 base respectively, with 9 bases between them. The CDR3 is made up of 14 amino acids. The CDR3 reads CASSFRETQETQYF. In nucleotides, the CDR3 is TGTGCCAGCAGCTTCAGGGAAACCCAAGAGACCCAGTACTTC.

V is TRBV2 and J is TRBJ1-5; D ambiguous. V lost 1 base and J lost 0, with 4 bases in between. This CDR3 has 14 residues. Germline V gives CDR1 SNHLY, CDR2 FYNNEI. The CDR3 coding sequence is TGTGCCAGCAGTGAAGGGAGTAGCAATCAGCCCCAGCATTTT. Its translation is CASSEGSSNQPQHF.

This rearrangement joins TRBV28 to TRBJ1-6; tentatively, D is TRBD1 (5 bases). The CDR3 contains 15 residues. Germline CDR1 is MDHEN and CDR2 is SYDVKM. Trimming shortened V by 3 bases and J by 7 bases, and 13 bases separated the two germline ends. The CDR3 DNA reads TGTGCCAGCAGTTTGGACGGGGGGGAGAATTCACCCCTCCACTTT. Its protein product is CASSLDGGENSPLHF. Filled out from reference TRBV28 and TRBJ1-6, the complete variable domain reads DVKVTQSSRYLVKRTGEKVFLECVQDMDHENMFWYRQDPGLGLRLIYFSYDVKMKEKGDIPEGYSVSREKKERFSLILESASTNQTSMYLCASSLDGGENSPLHFGNGTRLTVT.

Only one count was recorded for this clone. The rearrangement links TRBV27 to TRBJ2-7; 7 positions match TRBD2. Germline V CDR1 and CDR2: MNHEY, SMNVEV (reference sequence). J lost 2 bases, V lost 5 bases, and 6 bases had no gene match. The CDR3 length is 14 residues. The CDR3 DNA reads as TGTGCCAGCAGTCTGGGGGGGATGACCTACGAGCAGTACTTC. Protein: CASSLGGMTYEQYF.

The gene calls are TRBV28 and TRBJ2-2; 7 nucleotides match TRBD2. This CDR3 spans 15 amino acids. Germline assignment: CDR1 MDHEN and CDR2 SYDVKM. Trimming at V came to 6 bases and at J to 1 base, leaving 5 bases not matched to a gene. Here the CDR3 reads CASSPPSGNTGELFF. In nucleotides, the CDR3 is TGTGCCAGCAGCCCTCCTAGCGGGAACACCGGGGAGCTGTTTTTT.

The chain is built from TRBV2 and TRBJ2-7, with 7 bases fitting TRBD1. The CDR3 contains 13 residues. The germline V gene encodes CDR1 SNHLY and CDR2 FYNNEI. The V segment lost 6 bases and the J segment 3 bases; nucleotides outside the gene matches: 5. CDR3 coding DNA: TGTGCCAGCAGGCAGGGGGTGGACTACGAGCAGTACTTC. It specifies CASRQGVDYEQYF.